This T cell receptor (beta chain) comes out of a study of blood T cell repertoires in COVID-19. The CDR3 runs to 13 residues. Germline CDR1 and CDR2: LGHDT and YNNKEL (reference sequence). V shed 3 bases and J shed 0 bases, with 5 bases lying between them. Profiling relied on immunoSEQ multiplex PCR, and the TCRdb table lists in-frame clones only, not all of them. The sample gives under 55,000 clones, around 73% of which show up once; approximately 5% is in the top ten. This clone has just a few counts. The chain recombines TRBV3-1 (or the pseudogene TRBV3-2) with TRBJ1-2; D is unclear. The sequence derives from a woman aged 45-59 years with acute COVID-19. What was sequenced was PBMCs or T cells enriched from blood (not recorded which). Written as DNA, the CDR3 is TGTGCCAGCAGCCAGAGGACTAACTATGGCTACACCTTC. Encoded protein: CASSQRTNYGYTF.